This T cell receptor (beta chain) originates from a study of shared clonotypes between healthy human individuals. General study findings and limits: The authors sampled blood alone, and tissue repertoires likely differ. It was expected that sequencing depth would affect clonotype sharing among donors.

Measured with immunoSEQ multiplex PCR; TCRdb has only the in-frame clones, and not every one. The repertoire consists of 2 million or so clones, with roughly 94% occurring once and the leading ten covering roughly 1%. Germline V gene data show CDR1 as MGHRA and CDR2 as YSYEKL. Between the trimmed V and J ends, which lost 5 bases and 5 bases, there was a span of 12 bases. This CDR3 has 13 amino acids. Concerning this clone itself: As yet, its antigen is unknown.

Naivety among CD8 cells was defined by CD45RO negativity and positive CCR7 selection, thereby excluding terminally differentiated effector memory CD45RA+ cells. Source material: naive CD8+ T cells sorted from blood. The sequence was obtained from a man younger than 35 in good health. The rearrangement joins TRBV4-1 to TRBJ2-5, with a weak D call TRBD1 (6 bases). CDR3 region: CASSYRVGETQYF. In DNA, the CDR3 is TGCGCCAGCAGCTACAGGGTAGGCGAGACCCAGTACTTC.